This TCR beta chain is drawn from a study of blood T cell repertoires in COVID-19. V lost 0 bases and J lost 2, with 13 bases in between. Per germline, CDR1 GTSNPN and CDR2 SVGIG (reference sequence). The CDR3 loop spans 15 amino acids. Original processing methods: Scientists estimated how many nucleated cells there were by amplifying reference gene primers. Repertoires were generated with immunoSEQ multiplex PCR, while TCRdb's copy carries only in-frame clones and drops some. That table furnishes V, J and clone size, whereas the DNA furnished D and trimming. Among approximately 140,000 clones, roughly 88% were seen once, and the ten largest hold 1.2%.

V usage is TRBV30 and J usage is TRBJ1-1; possible D gene TRBD1, 5 bases. Sequenced material: PBMCs or T cells enriched from blood (not recorded which). The sequence was obtained from a woman aged 30 to 39 with acute COVID-19. CDR3 nucleotide sequence: TGTGCCTGGAGTGTCCCGGGACTGCTTAACACTGAAGCTTTCTTT. Translation gives CAWSVPGLLNTEAFF. The whole variable domain, remainder taken from reference TRBV30 and TRBJ1-1, is SQTIHQWPATLVQPVGSPLSLECTVEGTSNPNLYWYRQAAGRGLQLLFYSVGIGQISSEVPQNLSASRPQDRQFILSSKKLLLSDSGFYLCAWSVPGLLNTEAFFGQGTRLTVV.